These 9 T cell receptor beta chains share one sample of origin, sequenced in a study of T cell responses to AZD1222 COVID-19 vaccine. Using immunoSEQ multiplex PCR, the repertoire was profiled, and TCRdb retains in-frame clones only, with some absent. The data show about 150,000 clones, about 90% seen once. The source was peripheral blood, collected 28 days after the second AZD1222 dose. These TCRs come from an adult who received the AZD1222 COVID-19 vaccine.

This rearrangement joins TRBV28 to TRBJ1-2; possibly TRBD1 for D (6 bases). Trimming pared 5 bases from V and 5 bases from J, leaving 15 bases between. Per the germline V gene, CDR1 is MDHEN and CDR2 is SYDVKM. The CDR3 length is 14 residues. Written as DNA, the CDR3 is TGTGCCAGCAGTGGACAGAAGTTTTGGTATGGCTACACCTTC. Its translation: CASSGQKFWYGYTF.

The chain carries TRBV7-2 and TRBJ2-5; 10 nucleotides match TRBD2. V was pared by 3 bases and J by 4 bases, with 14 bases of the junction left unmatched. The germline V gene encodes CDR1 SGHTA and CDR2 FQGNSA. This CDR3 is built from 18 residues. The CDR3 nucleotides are TGTGCCAGCAGCTTCAAAATGGGGAGCGGGAGGGCCCCAGAGACCCAGTACTTC. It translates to CASSFKMGSGRAPETQYF.

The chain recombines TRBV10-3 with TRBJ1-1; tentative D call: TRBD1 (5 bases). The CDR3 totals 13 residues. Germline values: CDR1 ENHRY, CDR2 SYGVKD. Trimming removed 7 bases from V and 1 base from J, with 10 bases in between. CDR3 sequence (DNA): TGTGCCATCACCCTGGACAAGAACACTGAAGCTTTCTTT. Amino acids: CAITLDKNTEAFF.

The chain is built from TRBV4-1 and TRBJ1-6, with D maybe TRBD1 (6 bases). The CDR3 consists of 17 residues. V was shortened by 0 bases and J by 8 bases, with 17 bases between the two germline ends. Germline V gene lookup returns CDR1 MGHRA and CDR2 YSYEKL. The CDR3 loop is CASSQEFRTGWDSPLHF. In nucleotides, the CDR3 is TGCGCCAGCAGCCAAGAGTTTAGAACAGGGTGGGATTCACCCCTCCACTTT.

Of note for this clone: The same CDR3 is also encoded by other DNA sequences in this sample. CDR3 loop: CAWSPDSNQPQHF. Written as DNA, the CDR3 is TGTGCCTGGAGCCCGGACAGTAATCAGCCCCAGCATTTT. This chain connects TRBV30 to TRBJ1-5; D is possibly TRBD1 (6 bases). Trimming took 3 bases from V and 4 from J, leaving 10 bases between them. This CDR3 has 13 amino acids. Germline V lookup: CDR1 GTSNPN, CDR2 SVGIG (reference sequence).

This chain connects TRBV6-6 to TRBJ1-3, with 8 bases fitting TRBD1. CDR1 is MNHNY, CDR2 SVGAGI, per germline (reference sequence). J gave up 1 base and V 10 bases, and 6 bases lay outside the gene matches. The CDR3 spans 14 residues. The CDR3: CATLRDRSGNTIYF. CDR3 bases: TGTGCCACACTTCGGGACAGGTCTGGAAACACCATATATTTT.

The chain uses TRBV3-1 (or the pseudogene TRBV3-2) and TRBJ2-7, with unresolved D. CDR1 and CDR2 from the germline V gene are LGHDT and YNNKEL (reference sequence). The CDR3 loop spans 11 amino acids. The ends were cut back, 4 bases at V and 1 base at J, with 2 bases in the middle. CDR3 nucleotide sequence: TGTGCCAGCAGCCGATCCTACGAGCAGTACTTC. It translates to CASSRSYEQYF.

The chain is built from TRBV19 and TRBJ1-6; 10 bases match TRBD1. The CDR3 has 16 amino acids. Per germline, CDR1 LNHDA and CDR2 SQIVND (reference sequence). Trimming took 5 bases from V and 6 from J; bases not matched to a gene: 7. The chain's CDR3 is CASSARRDRGNSPLHF. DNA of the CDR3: TGTGCCAGTAGTGCGAGGAGGGACAGGGGTAATTCACCCCTCCACTTT.

The CDR3 coding sequence is TGTGCCAGCAGTGAAATGAGGGGTTCCGACATGAACACTGAAGCTTTCTTT. Protein: CASSEMRGSDMNTEAFF. The chain is built from TRBV2 and TRBJ1-1, with D possibly matching TRBD1 (5 bases). The length of the CDR3 is 17 residues. Germline V gives CDR1 SNHLY, CDR2 FYNNEI. V was clipped by 2 bases and J by 0 bases, with 16 bases between them.